The table lists the clone carrying this T cell receptor beta chain with a count of one. Antigen unknown. Trimming left V 7 bases short and J 7 bases short, with 11 bases between. CDR1 and CDR2 (germline): LGHDT, YNNKEL (reference sequence). CDR3 length: 13 amino acids. This entry is derived from a study of persistence of HIV-infected CD4 T cells. Study-wide results and caveats: Proviral oligoclonality tracked with TCR oligoclonality within the same sorted cells.

The stimulus was an HIV-1 Gag 15-mer peptide pool, roughly 1 ug/peptide/mL. Sorting of responding CD4+ T cells relied on upregulated CD40 ligand together with CD69. PBMCs were depleted of CD8+ T cells before stimulation. The immunoSEQ assay was version 4, run in survey mode. Method: immunoSEQ multiplex PCR; TCRdb's copy keeps in-frame clones and lacks some. Of 19,000 or so clones listed, roughly 60% are singletons. The rearrangement uses TRBV3-1 (or the pseudogene TRBV3-2) and TRBJ1-6; D possibly corresponds to TRBD1 (5 bases). The starting material was CD4+ T cells sorted from PBMCs after roughly 18-hour stimulation, obtained from a patient who received antiretroviral therapy. The TCR comes from an adult woman with HIV who was CMV-seropositive. This chain's CDR3 is CASKRGTNSPLHF. The CDR3 DNA is TGTGCCAGCAAACGGGGCACGAATTCACCCCTCCACTTT.